This T cell receptor beta chain was observed in a study of cytomegalovirus exposure and HLA in healthy donors. Study at large: Earlier sequencing of approximately 200 million T cells yielded 120 million or so unique TCR beta sequences.

PCR employed 60 Vbeta and 13 Jbeta primers. The data were produced by immunoSEQ multiplex PCR, yet TCRdb's version contains in-frame clones alone and is incomplete. The table includes some 80,000 clones, around 10% detected once. Study conclusions and caveats: With further analysis later on, most CMV-associated TCR beta chains appeared HLA-restricted.

This clone was detected a few times. Antigen: not known. The V and J ends lost 2 bases and 9 bases, in that order; junction bases with no gene match: 2. Germline lookup yields CDR1 MNHEY and CDR2 SVGAGI. The CDR3 runs to 13 residues. Sequenced sample: PBMCs. The chain joins TRBV6-5 to TRBJ2-1, with TRBD1 matching 9 bases. The source of this sequence is a man aged 60 to 75 in good health and CMV-seropositive. The CDR3 nucleotides read TGTGCCAGCAGTTACGGACAGGGGACTGAGCAGTTCTTC. The encoded protein is CASSYGQGTEQFF.